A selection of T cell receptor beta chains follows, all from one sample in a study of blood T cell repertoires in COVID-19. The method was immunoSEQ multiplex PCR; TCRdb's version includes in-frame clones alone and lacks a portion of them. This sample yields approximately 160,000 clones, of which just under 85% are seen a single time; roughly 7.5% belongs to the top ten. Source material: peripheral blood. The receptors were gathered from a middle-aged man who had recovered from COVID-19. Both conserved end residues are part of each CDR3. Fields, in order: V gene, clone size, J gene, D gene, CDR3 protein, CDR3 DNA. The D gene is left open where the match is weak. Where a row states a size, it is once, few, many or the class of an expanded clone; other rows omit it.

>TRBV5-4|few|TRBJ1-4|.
CASSFTPRGNEKLFF
TGTGCCAGCAGCTTCACTCCCCGAGGTAATGAAAAACTGTTTTTT
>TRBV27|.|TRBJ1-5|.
CASSFRGNQPQHF
TGTGCCAGCAGTTTCAGAGGAAATCAGCCCCAGCATTTT
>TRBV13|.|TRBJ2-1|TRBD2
CASSLDTSGYYNEQFF
TGTGCCAGCAGCTTAGATACTAGCGGTTACTACAATGAGCAGTTCTTC
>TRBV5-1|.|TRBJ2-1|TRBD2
CASSPGTSGRNEQFF
TGCGCCAGCAGCCCGGGAACTAGCGGGAGAAATGAGCAGTTCTTC
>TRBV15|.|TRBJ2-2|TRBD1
CATSRGQGAGTGELFF
TGTGCCACCAGCAGAGGCCAGGGGGCGGGCACCGGGGAGCTGTTTTTT
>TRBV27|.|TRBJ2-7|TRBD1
CASSGQGANEQYF
TGTGCCAGCAGCGGACAGGGGGCAAACGAGCAGTACTTC
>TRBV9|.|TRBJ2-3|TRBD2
CASSVTAGGWTDTQYF
TGTGCCAGCAGCGTTACAGCGGGGGGGTGGACAGATACGCAGTATTTT
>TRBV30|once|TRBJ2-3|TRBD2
CAWSERGAAWYTQYF
TGTGCCTGGAGTGAGCGGGGAGCAGCCTGGTATACGCAGTATTTT
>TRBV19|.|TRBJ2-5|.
CASSIGSTVGGTQYF
TGTGCCAGTAGTATTGGTTCGACCGTCGGAGGGACCCAGTACTTC
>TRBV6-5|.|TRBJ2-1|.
CASSYGISPNYNEQFF
TGTGCCAGCAGTTACGGTATTAGCCCTAACTACAATGAGCAGTTCTTC
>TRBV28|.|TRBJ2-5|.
CASSFRETQYF
TGTGCCAGCAGTTTCAGGGAGACCCAGTACTTC
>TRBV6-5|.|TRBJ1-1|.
CASSRSPTGIRAFF
TGTGCCAGCAGCCGATCTCCTACAGGGATTAGGGCTTTCTTT
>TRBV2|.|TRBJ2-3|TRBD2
CASSRTSWKDTQYF
TGTGCCAGCAGTCGGACTAGCTGGAAAGATACGCAGTATTTT
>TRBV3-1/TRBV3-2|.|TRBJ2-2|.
CASSQDARAGELFF
TGTGCCAGCAGCCAAGATGCCAGGGCCGGGGAGCTGTTTTTT
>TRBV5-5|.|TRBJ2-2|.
CASSFDRMNTGELFF
TGTGCCAGCAGCTTCGACAGGATGAACACCGGGGAGCTGTTTTTT
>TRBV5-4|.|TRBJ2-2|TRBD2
CASSTDYRAGGDTGELFF
TGTGCCAGCAGCACGGACTATCGAGCGGGGGGCGACACCGGGGAGCTGTTTTTT
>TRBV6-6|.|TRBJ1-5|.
CASSYPNRVRNQPQHF
TGTGCCAGCAGTTACCCTAACAGGGTCCGGAATCAGCCCCAGCATTTT
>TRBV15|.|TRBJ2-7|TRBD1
CATSRTGNEQYF
TGTGCCACCAGCAGGACAGGGAACGAGCAGTACTTC
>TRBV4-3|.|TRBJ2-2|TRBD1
CASSQDDRETGELFF
TGCGCCAGCAGCCAAGACGACAGGGAGACCGGGGAGCTGTTTTTT
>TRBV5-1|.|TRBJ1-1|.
CASSLTTVVTEAFF
TGCGCCAGCAGCTTGACGACTGTGGTGACTGAAGCTTTCTTT
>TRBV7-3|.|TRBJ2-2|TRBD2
CASSPTSNTGELFF
TGTGCCAGCAGCCCGACTAGCAACACCGGGGAGCTGTTTTTT
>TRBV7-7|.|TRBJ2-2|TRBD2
CASSLLAGGTGELFF
TGTGCTAGCAGCTTATTGGCGGGGGGGACCGGGGAGCTGTTTTTT
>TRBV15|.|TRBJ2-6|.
CATSRDRSAGANVLTF
TGTGCCACCAGCAGAGATAGGAGTGCTGGGGCCAACGTCCTGACTTTC
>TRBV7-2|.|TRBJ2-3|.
CASSLGSVIGTDTQYF
TGTGCCAGCAGCTTAGGTAGCGTAATAGGGACAGATACGCAGTATTTT
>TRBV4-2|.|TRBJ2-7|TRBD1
CASSQNRGSSYEQYF
TGTGCCAGCAGCCAGAACAGGGGGAGCTCCTACGAGCAGTACTTC